A single sample is the source of the 7 T cell receptor beta chains below, sequenced in a study of CD8+CD57+ T cells in acquired aplastic anemia. Researchers used genomic DNA as the template to profile TCR beta VDJ and CDR3. MiXCR was run by TCRdb on the reads, yielding one entry per CDR3 protein. The sample has approximately 220,000 distinct CDR3 sequences; about half are singletons. Before being chosen for sequencing, patients had shown CD8+CD57+ cell expansion by flow cytometry. The material sequenced was sorted CD4+, CD8+, or CD8+CD57+ T cells (not recorded which) from PBMCs. The source is a human donor with aplastic anemia.

Comments on this clonotype: A clone one base away is much larger, so this may be a read error. The CDR3 ends on some other residue instead of the conserved phenylalanine or tryptophan, so this is likely a read error. The V and J genes are TRBV20-1 and TRBJ2-3; TRBD2 matches at 7 bases. Germline loops: CDR1 DFQATT, CDR2 SNEGSKA (reference sequence). The CDR3 has 15 amino acids. CDR3 bases: TGCAGCCAGTCTTCCCGGCGGGGGAGCACAGATACGCAGTATCTT. This encodes CSQSSRRGSTDTQYL.

This clonotype was observed at least ten times. This chain uses TRBV7-3 with TRBJ2-5, with a tentative D call TRBD2 (6 bases). CDR3 size: 15 residues. Per germline, CDR1 SGHTA and CDR2 FQGTGA. V lost 3 bases and J lost 3, with 14 bases in between. The CDR3 is CASSFGFRGEETQYF. The CDR3 bases are TGTGCCAGCAGCTTCGGTTTTCGCGGGGAAGAGACCCAGTACTTC.

In its sample, this clonotype was seen many times. The chain employs TRBV14 and TRBJ1-2; D possibly corresponds to TRBD1 (5 bases). This CDR3 has 13 residues. V shed 4 bases and J shed 8 bases, with 14 bases lying between them. CDR1 is SGHDN, CDR2 FVKESK, per germline. CDR3 sequence (DNA): TGTGCCAGCAGCCCCTTTCCGGGGGACGGCTACACCTTC. Its protein is CASSPFPGDGYTF. Full variable domain (remainder filled in from reference TRBV14 and TRBJ1-2): EAGVTQFPSHSVIEKGQTVTLRCDPISGHDNLYWYRRVMGKEIKFLLHFVKESKQDESGMPNNRFLAERTGGTYSTLKVQPAELEDSGVYFCASSPFPGDGYTFGSGTRLTVV.

This clonotype appeared a few times. This may stem from a read error, because a much larger clone lies one nucleotide away. The genes are TRBV5-1 and TRBJ1-1; D is unresolved. Germline assignment: CDR1 SGHRS and CDR2 YFSETQ. This CDR3 comprises 14 residues. V was trimmed by 0 bases and J by 1 base, leaving 7 bases between them. CDR3 amino acids: CASSLGWTNTEAFF. CDR3 sequence (DNA): TGCGCCAGCAGCTTGGGGTGGACGAACACTGAAGCTTTCTTT.

The sample holds many counts of this clonotype. The chain carries TRBV19 and TRBJ1-6, with a possible D match to TRBD1 (6 bases). The CDR3 loop spans 14 amino acids. V lost 10 bases to trimming and J lost 2 bases, with 12 bases between them. Germline V lookup: CDR1 LNHDA, CDR2 SQIVND (reference sequence). CDR3 sequence: CATQGQTYNSPLHF. DNA of the CDR3: TGTGCCACCCAAGGACAGACCTATAATTCACCCCTCCACTTT. Drawing the rest from reference TRBV19 and TRBJ1-6, the complete variable domain is DGGITQSPKYLFRKEGQNVTLSCEQNLNHDAMYWYRQDPGQGLRLIYYSQIVNDFQKGDIAEGYSVSREKKESFPLTVTSAQKNPTAFYLCATQGQTYNSPLHFGNGTRLTVT.

Many counts were recorded for this clonotype. The CDR3 spells CSATRQLGFYNEQFF. CDR3 in DNA: TGCAGTGCTACCCGACAATTGGGATTCTACAATGAGCAGTTCTTC. This chain uses TRBV20-1 with TRBJ2-1, with D uncertain. V was pared by 4 bases and J by 3 bases, with 16 bases between. The germline CDR1 and CDR2 sequences are DFQATT and SNEGSKA (reference sequence). The CDR3 has 15 residues.

This chain links TRBV19 with TRBJ2-7; 8 positions agree with TRBD1. The CDR3 is 13 amino acids. V trimming: 3 bases; J trimming: 5 bases; junction bases outside the gene matches: 3. Germline V gives CDR1 LNHDA, CDR2 SQIVND (reference sequence). The DNA for the CDR3 is TGTGCCAGTAGTATGGCAGGGGGCAACGAGCAGTACTTC. It yields the protein CASSMAGGNEQYF.